These T cell receptor beta chains were read from a single sample in a study of PD-1 blockade in classical Hodgkin lymphoma. Measured with immunoSEQ multiplex PCR; TCRdb has only the in-frame clones, and not every one. This sample has about 89,000 clones, with around nine tenths found just once. The source material was peripheral blood mononuclear cells (PBMCs), sampled before the fourth cycle of nivolumab. These receptors were collected from a human donor with classical Hodgkin lymphoma. Both conserved end residues are part of each CDR3. A D gene is named only where the DNA matches it firmly. A clone size is listed for some rows: how often the clone was seen (once, few, many), or a class if it is expanded.

>.|few|TRBV7-2|TRBJ1-2
CASSFSSGEYGYTF
TGTGCCAGCAGCTTTTCCAGCGGGGAATATGGCTACACCTTC
>TRBD1|.|TRBV6-4|TRBJ1-1
CASRGQLNTEAFF
TGTGCCAGCAGGGGACAGTTGAACACTGAAGCTTTCTTT
>TRBD1|.|TRBV15|TRBJ2-7
CATSPGTGGNYEQYF
TGTGCCACCAGCCCCGGGACAGGGGGCAACTACGAGCAGTACTTC
>TRBD1|.|TRBV4-3|TRBJ1-4
CASSQGGQASATNEKLFF
TGCGCCAGCAGCCAAGGGGGACAGGCCTCGGCAACTAATGAAAAACTGTTTTTT
>TRBD2|.|TRBV10-3|TRBJ2-3
CAISESPLAENTQYF
TGTGCCATCAGTGAGTCTCCACTAGCGGAGAATACGCAGTATTTT
>TRBD1|.|TRBV2|TRBJ1-1
CARTGLSTEAFF
TGTGCCAGGACAGGGTTGAGCACTGAAGCTTTCTTT
>.|.|TRBV28|TRBJ2-1
CASSLVGYSYNEQFF
TGTGCCAGCAGTTTAGTGGGTTACTCCTACAATGAGCAGTTCTTC
>TRBD1|.|TRBV6-5|TRBJ1-5
CASSYGQGSQPQHF
TGTGCCAGCAGTTACGGACAGGGCTCTCAGCCCCAGCATTTT
>.|.|TRBV10-3|TRBJ1-1
CAICCPGQNTEAFF
TGTGCCATTTGCTGTCCAGGGCAGAACACTGAAGCTTTCTTT
>.|.|TRBV4-3|TRBJ1-2
CASSQDTGNDRGYTF
TGCGCCAGCAGCCAAGATACAGGGAATGATCGGGGCTACACCTTC
>.|once|TRBV7-9|TRBJ2-3
CAFRGGTTDTQYF
TGTGCCTTCCGGGGCGGGACCACAGATACGCAGTATTTT
>TRBD1|once|TRBV30|TRBJ2-2
CAWETGAHTGELFF
TGTGCCTGGGAGACAGGGGCTCACACCGGGGAGCTGTTTTTT
>.|.|TRBV7-9|TRBJ2-6
CASSPGQGSGANVLTF
TGTGCCAGCAGCCCCGGTCAGGGCTCTGGGGCCAACGTCCTGACTTTC
>TRBD2|.|TRBV4-3|TRBJ2-1
CASSLVGSGGGSYNEQFF
TGCGCCAGCAGCCTAGTGGGTAGCGGGGGTGGCTCCTACAATGAGCAGTTCTTC